What follows are 30 T cell receptor beta chains derived from one specimen sequenced in a study of molecular identifiers for immune sequencing clone quantification. TCRdb re-called the PCR reads through MiXCR, storing one row per CDR3 protein. The table includes about 510,000 distinct CDR3 sequences, about 21% detected once. Sample: naive CD8+ T cells from blood, with Jurkat cell RNA spiked in. The subset: FACS-sorted CD8+CD4-CCR7+CD45RA+ naive T cells. Receptors were obtained from a human donor in good health. Some libraries in this study had Jurkat cell RNA spiked in.

In this sample, this clonotype turned up many times. The rearrangement uses TRBV7-6 and TRBJ1-1; D is ambiguous. The CDR3 loop spans 16 amino acids. Germline CDR1 reads SGHVS; CDR2 reads FNYEAQ. V lost 3 bases and J lost 0, with 14 bases in between. The CDR3 sequence: CASSFHLENLNTEAFF. DNA of the CDR3: TGTGCCAGCAGCTTCCATCTCGAAAATTTGAACACTGAAGCTTTCTTT.

This clonotype occurred many times. The V and J genes are TRBV6-5 and TRBJ2-7, with 7 nucleotides matching TRBD1. Germline lookup yields CDR1 MNHEY and CDR2 SVGAGI. The CDR3 consists of 12 residues. Trimming took 8 bases from V and 3 from J; bases not matched to a gene: 4. DNA for the CDR3: TGTGCCAGCCGCCGGGACAGCTACGAGCAGTACTTC. Its protein product is CASRRDSYEQYF.

A few counts support this clonotype. The V gene is TRBV9, the J gene TRBJ2-3; 9 nucleotides agree with TRBD2. The J segment lost 4 bases and the V segment lost 2 bases, leaving 17 bases of the junction unmatched. Germline CDR1 SGDLS, CDR2 YYNGEE. This CDR3 comprises 19 residues. The CDR3 DNA sequence: TGTGCCAGCAGCGTGGCAAAGTCGCGGGAGGGCTTCGCGTCAGATACGCAGTATTTT. Amino acids: CASSVAKSREGFASDTQYF.

This clonotype was detected many times. The chain recombines TRBV7-6 with TRBJ2-2; D uncertain. The CDR3 has 15 amino acids. The germline V gene has CDR1 SGHVS and CDR2 FNYEAQ. Trimming removed 8 bases from V and 6 bases from J, with 19 bases in between. The CDR3 region is CASSPGFSMAGELFF. The CDR3 bases are TGTGCCAGCTCCCCCGGGTTTTCTATGGCCGGGGAGCTGTTTTTT.

The table lists this clonotype with many counts. The chain couples TRBV28 to TRBJ2-3, with D possibly being TRBD1 or TRBD2 (5 bases each). Germline V gives CDR1 MDHEN, CDR2 SYDVKM. The CDR3 spans 16 residues. V lost 6 bases and J 4 bases, leaving 20 bases between the germline ends. The CDR3 DNA follows: TGTGCCAGCAGCCACCAAGCAGGGAGTAGGGCAGATACGCAGTATTTT. Amino acid sequence: CASSHQAGSRADTQYF. The whole variable domain, remainder taken from reference TRBV28 and TRBJ2-3, is DVKVTQSSRYLVKRTGEKVFLECVQDMDHENMFWYRQDPGLGLRLIYFSYDVKMKEKGDIPEGYSVSREKKERFSLILESASTNQTSMYLCASSHQAGSRADTQYFGPGTRLTVL.

V gene TRBV27 combines with J gene TRBJ2-7; D is possibly TRBD1 or TRBD2 (5 bases each). V dropped 6 bases and J dropped 2 bases, with 11 bases sitting between them. The CDR3 has 13 amino acids. Germline loops: CDR1 MNHEY, CDR2 SMNVEV (reference sequence). CDR3 amino acids: CASRDRLTYEQYF. CDR3 DNA sequence: TGTGCCAGCAGAGACAGACTAACCTACGAGCAGTACTTC.

This clonotype was counted between two and nine times. The chain combines TRBV5-1 with TRBJ2-2; maybe TRBD2 (5 bases). Trimming took 4 bases from V and 0 from J, leaving 10 bases between them. This CDR3 is built from 15 residues. CDR1 and CDR2 from the germline V gene are SGHRS and YFSETQ. The CDR3 coding sequence is TGCGCCAGCAGCCCCCCGGGGACGAACACCGGGGAGCTGTTTTTT. Translating it yields CASSPPGTNTGELFF. The whole variable domain, filled in from reference TRBV5-1 and TRBJ2-2, reads KAGVTQTPRYLIKTRGQQVTLSCSPISGHRSVSWYQQTPGQGLQFLFEYFSETQRNKGNFPGRFSGRQFSNSRSEMNVSTLELGDSALYLCASSPPGTNTGELFFGEGSRLTVL.

This clonotype was found many times. The V gene is TRBV6-2 or TRBV6-3, the J gene TRBJ2-7; D not certain. Deletions cut 0 bases from V and 5 bases from J, with 8 bases between. Germline V gene lookup returns CDR1 MNHEY and CDR2 SVGEGT. The CDR3 consists of 13 residues. The CDR3 region is CASSYSIGHEQYF. The CDR3 DNA reads TGTGCCAGCAGTTACTCGATCGGGCACGAGCAGTACTTC.

The chain combines TRBV20-1 with TRBJ1-5; TRBD1 matches at 9 bases. CDR3 size: 16 residues. Germline V gene sequence: CDR1 DFQATT, CDR2 SNEGSKA (reference sequence). After removal of 0 bases from V and 7 bases from J, the junction contained 10 bases not matched to a gene. This chain's CDR3 is CSARDLQGAFGQPQHF. The CDR3 nucleotides read TGCAGTGCTAGAGATCTACAGGGGGCGTTCGGGCAGCCCCAGCATTTT.

This clonotype has ten or more counts. This rearrangement joins TRBV2 to TRBJ2-4; D gene ambiguous. Germline lookup yields CDR1 SNHLY and CDR2 FYNNEI. V was pared by 8 bases and J by 0 bases, with 11 bases between. The CDR3 loop spans 14 amino acids. The CDR3 reads CASSIDAAKNIQYF. As DNA, the CDR3 is TGTGCCAGCTCGATCGACGCAGCCAAAAACATTCAGTACTTC.

The chain has TRBV6-2 or TRBV6-3 and TRBJ1-2, with TRBD1 as a possible D gene (6 bases). Trimming removed 4 bases at V and 1 base at J, with 10 bases between. The CDR3 has 14 residues. Germline V gene lookup returns CDR1 MNHEY and CDR2 SVGEGT. Written as DNA, the CDR3 is TGTGCCAGCAGTTCGTGGACAGTTAACTATGGCTACACCTTC. Translated: CASSSWTVNYGYTF.

V usage is TRBV10-3 and J usage is TRBJ2-5; 10 bases are shared with TRBD2. CDR3 length equals 16 residues. V gave up 3 bases and J gave up 5 bases; unmatched junction bases: 9. CDR1 ENHRY and CDR2 SYGVKD come from the germline V gene. The chain's CDR3 is CAISEGLAGAGETQYF. Written as DNA, the CDR3 is TGTGCCATCAGTGAAGGTCTAGCGGGGGCTGGGGAGACCCAGTACTTC.

This clonotype was detected ten times or more. The rearrangement uses TRBV28 and TRBJ2-5, with TRBD2 matching over 13 bases. Germline V gene lookup returns CDR1 MDHEN and CDR2 SYDVKM. This CDR3 has 21 residues. Trimming cost V 0 bases and J 4 bases; bases outside gene matches: 17. The CDR3: CASSLWGSGLAGPQYGETQYF. CDR3 sequence (DNA): TGTGCCAGCAGTTTATGGGGATCGGGACTAGCGGGACCCCAATATGGAGAGACCCAGTACTTC.

Points on this clonotype: In this CDR3 the conserved last residue, phenylalanine or tryptophan, is missing, so a read error is likely. V gene TRBV7-9 combines with J gene TRBJ1-1; 8 positions agree with TRBD1. The CDR3 has 17 residues. CDR1 and CDR2 (germline): SEHNR, FQNEAQ (reference sequence). V was clipped by 0 bases and J by 1 base; unmatched bases: 7. CDR3 region: CASSLAGQGFSNTEAFL. The CDR3 region has the DNA TGTGCCAGCAGCTTAGCAGGACAGGGATTTTCGAACACTGAAGCTTTCCTT.

This clonotype has a count of ten or more. V gene TRBV6-5 combines with J gene TRBJ1-2; 9 nucleotides line up with TRBD1. With V trimmed by 0 bases and J by 4 bases, 12 bases remained unmatched. Germline V CDR1 and CDR2: MNHEY, SVGAGI. The CDR3 extends over 18 amino acids. The CDR3 sequence is CASSYSPLSDRGTYGYTF. The CDR3 nucleotides read TGTGCCAGCAGTTACTCTCCTCTCTCGGACAGGGGAACCTATGGCTACACCTTC.

This clonotype was picked up one time. The V and J genes are TRBV6-2 or TRBV6-3 and TRBJ1-2; maybe TRBD1 (5 bases). The CDR3 has 14 amino acids. V lost 3 bases, J lost 5 bases, and 13 bases lay in between. Germline loops: CDR1 MNHEY, CDR2 SVGEGT. The CDR3 bases are TGTGCCAGCAGTTATACTGGGGGAAGATATGGCTACACCTTC. This translates into CASSYTGGRYGYTF.

This clonotype was detected many times. CDR3 sequence: CSVVGNTEAFF. DNA of the CDR3: TGCAGCGTTGTGGGGAACACTGAAGCTTTCTTT. The rearrangement joins TRBV29-1 to TRBJ1-1; no clear D gene. CDR3 length equals 11 residues. The germline gives CDR1 SQVTM, CDR2 ANQGSEA. V dropped 4 bases and J dropped 1 base, with 4 bases sitting between them.

This chain links TRBV10-1 with TRBJ2-3; a possible D gene is TRBD1 (5 bases). Germline V CDR1 and CDR2: WNHNN, SYGVQD (reference sequence). The CDR3 totals 13 residues. Between the trimmed V and J ends, which lost 2 bases and 11 bases, there was a span of 14 bases. The CDR3 loop is CASSEDSHSVQYF. The DNA of the CDR3 is TGCGCCAGCAGTGAGGACAGTCATAGTGTGCAGTATTTT.

Concerning this clonotype itself: A read error may be the cause here, since a much bigger clone is one base away. V usage is TRBV5-1 and J usage is TRBJ2-4, with D unclear. Per germline, CDR1 SGHRS and CDR2 YFSETQ. The ends were cut back, 2 bases at V and 5 bases at J, with 11 bases in the middle. The CDR3 totals 14 residues. The CDR3 DNA sequence: TGCGCCAGCAGCTTTGGAGTGGCCGAAAACATTCAGTACTTC. This sequence encodes CASSFGVAENIQYF.

About this clonotype: A read error is possible here, since a much larger clone lies one base away. V and J are TRBV4-2 and TRBJ2-7, with a possible D match to TRBD1 (5 bases). The CDR3 has 14 amino acids. Germline lookup yields CDR1 LGHNA and CDR2 YNFKEQ. The DNA of the CDR3 is TGTGCCGGCAGCCAAGGCCAGGGCAGGGACGAGCAGTACTTC. Translation gives CAGSQGQGRDEQYF.

The rearrangement uses TRBV24-1 and TRBJ2-3; D unclear. V was shortened by 1 base and J by 2 bases, with 12 bases between the two germline ends. The CDR3 totals 16 residues. The germline V gene encodes CDR1 KGHDR and CDR2 SFDVKD. CDR3 bases: TGTGCCACCAGTGATTTACGCGACCGAAACACAGATACGCAGTATTTT. Translating it yields CATSDLRDRNTDTQYF.

This clonotype was detected many times. The rearrangement uses TRBV6-2 or TRBV6-3 and TRBJ1-5; D remains unclear. V was shortened by 0 bases and J by 7 bases, with 7 bases between the two germline ends. Germline V gene lookup returns CDR1 MNHEY and CDR2 SVGEGT. CDR3 length equals 13 residues. The CDR3 coding sequence is TGTGCCAGCAGTTACTCTGGAAGCCAGCCCCAGCATTTT. Translation gives CASSYSGSQPQHF.

V gene TRBV5-1 combines with J gene TRBJ2-1; D gene uncertain. The CDR3 covers 12 residues. Trimming pared 2 bases from V and 4 bases from J, leaving 4 bases between. The germline CDR1 and CDR2 sequences are SGHRS and YFSETQ. For the CDR3, the DNA is TGCGCCAGCAGCTTTCAGTACAATGAGCAGTTCTTC. Encoded protein: CASSFQYNEQFF.

About this clonotype: A much larger clone differs by one base, so this may be a read error. The genes are TRBV28 and TRBJ2-5, with D unclear. Germline loops: CDR1 MDHEN, CDR2 SYDVKM. The CDR3 covers 12 residues. The CDR3 nucleotides read TGTGCCAGCAGTTTAGGGTTAGAGACCCGGTACTTC. Amino acids: CASSLGLETRYF.

The V and J genes are TRBV4-1 and TRBJ2-7, with a weak D call TRBD2 (6 bases). The ends were cut back, 1 base at V and 5 bases at J, with 24 bases in the middle. The CDR3 contains 18 residues. CDR1 is MGHRA, CDR2 YSYEKL, per germline. CDR3 DNA: TGCGCCAGCAGCCAAGTGGGGGGTGGACCCCCGGTGGACGACGAGCAGTACTTC. Protein product: CASSQVGGGPPVDDEQYF.

This clonotype was seen at least ten times. The chain links TRBV4-3 to TRBJ2-7, with D unclear. The CDR3 is made up of 14 amino acids. Germline V lookup: CDR1 LGHNA, CDR2 YSLEER. V lost 0 bases to trimming and J lost 1 base, with 7 bases between them. The chain's CDR3 is CASSQDLPSYEQYF. The CDR3 DNA reads TGCGCCAGCAGCCAAGATCTTCCGTCCTACGAGCAGTACTTC.

This clonotype showed up just a few times. V gene TRBV4-3 combines with J gene TRBJ1-6, with D possibly being TRBD1 (5 bases). The germline V gene encodes CDR1 LGHNA and CDR2 YSLEER. V was trimmed by 0 bases and J by 5 bases, leaving 11 bases between them. CDR3 length equals 16 residues. CDR3 nucleotide sequence: TGCGCCAGCAGCCAAGATCGTGGGGGACATAATTCACCCCTCCACTTT. Translation gives CASSQDRGGHNSPLHF.

This clonotype was detected a few times. The chain employs TRBV3-1 and TRBJ2-7; D unresolved. V was pared by 1 base and J by 2 bases, with 9 bases between. Per the germline V gene, CDR1 is LGHDT and CDR2 is YNNKEL (reference sequence). This CDR3 comprises 14 residues. CDR3 sequence: CASSQGTDAYEQYF. CDR3 DNA sequence: TGTGCCAGCAGCCAAGGGACGGATGCCTACGAGCAGTACTTC.

The rearrangement uses TRBV25-1 and TRBJ2-3; 9 nucleotides agree with TRBD1. The germline gives CDR1 MGHDK, CDR2 SYGVNS. The CDR3 runs 18 residues. The trim removed 3 bases at V and 2 bases at J, leaving 12 bases unmatched. The CDR3 DNA follows: TGTGCCAGCAGTGACCTGGGTCCCGGGACAGGGACCACAGATACGCAGTATTTT. It translates to CASSDLGPGTGTTDTQYF.

In its sample, this clonotype was seen many times. The chain links TRBV6-2 or TRBV6-3 to TRBJ1-5, with D unclear. Germline V lookup: CDR1 MNHEY, CDR2 SVGEGT. The length of the CDR3 is 16 residues. Trimming shortened V by 0 bases and J by 3 bases, and 12 bases separated the two germline ends. DNA of the CDR3: TGTGCCAGCAGTTACTCGGATCTACTACCCAATCAGCCCCAGCATTTT. It specifies CASSYSDLLPNQPQHF.